A selection of T cell receptor beta chains follows, all from one sample in a study of neurological immune-mediated disorders. TCRdb independently ran MiXCR on the 5' RACE reads; one entry per CDR3 protein. The data hold about 44,000 distinct CDR3 sequences, with 20% to 25% observed a single time. The sequencing sample was made of PBMCs. These receptors all stem from a man aged 55 to 70 with HTLV-1-associated myelopathy (HAM/TSP). Both conserved end residues are part of each CDR3. A D gene is named only where the DNA matches it firmly. Clone size, where shown, is once, few, many, or a class for clones that have expanded.

J gene: TRBJ2-7; D gene: .; V gene: TRBV5-8; clone size: few; CDR3 protein: CASSLRGIYEQYF; CDR3 DNA: TGTGCCAGCAGCTTGCGGGGCATCTACGAGCAGTACTTC
J gene: TRBJ2-3; D gene: TRBD2; V gene: TRBV2; clone size: many; CDR3 protein: CASSWVAGADTQYF; CDR3 DNA: TGTGCCAGCTCGTGGGTAGCGGGAGCCGATACGCAGTATTTT
J gene: TRBJ1-5; D gene: .; V gene: TRBV20-1; clone size: many; CDR3 protein: CSAKDTALSPQHF; CDR3 DNA: TGCAGTGCCAAGGACACGGCCTTATCGCCCCAGCATTTT
J gene: TRBJ2-7; D gene: TRBD2; V gene: TRBV7-6; clone size: many; CDR3 protein: CASSSGGRSYEQYF; CDR3 DNA: TGTGCCAGCTCTAGCGGGGGACGCTCCTACGAGCAGTACTTC
J gene: TRBJ2-1; D gene: .; V gene: TRBV29-1; clone size: once; CDR3 protein: CIAAQRDTHNEQFF; CDR3 DNA: TGCATCGCCGCCCAACGGGACACCCACAATGAGCAGTTCTTC
J gene: TRBJ2-3; D gene: TRBD2; V gene: TRBV5-1; clone size: many; CDR3 protein: CASSSQPGTSGSLGTQYF; CDR3 DNA: TGCGCCAGCAGCTCCCAACCTGGGACTAGCGGGTCACTAGGTACGCAGTATTTT
J gene: TRBJ2-7; D gene: .; V gene: TRBV20-1; clone size: many; CDR3 protein: CSAEYPRGIPYEQYF; CDR3 DNA: TGCAGTGCTGAATACCCACGGGGAATTCCCTACGAGCAGTACTTC
J gene: TRBJ1-1; D gene: .; V gene: TRBV18; clone size: few; CDR3 protein: CASSPPAQMNTEAFF; CDR3 DNA: TGTGCCAGCTCACCACCGGCCCAAATGAACACTGAAGCTTTCTTT
J gene: TRBJ1-1; D gene: .; V gene: TRBV18; clone size: many; CDR3 protein: CASSTLADTEAFF; CDR3 DNA: TGTGCCAGCTCGACTCTCGCGGATACTGAAGCTTTCTTT
J gene: TRBJ1-4; D gene: .; V gene: TRBV3-1; clone size: many; CDR3 protein: CASSQVTQGEKLFF; CDR3 DNA: TGTGCCAGCAGCCAAGTCACGCAGGGGGAAAAACTGTTTTTT
J gene: TRBJ2-1; D gene: .; V gene: TRBV12-3/TRBV12-4; clone size: many; CDR3 protein: CASSLRPLDGEQFF; CDR3 DNA: TGTGCCAGCAGTTTGAGACCTTTGGACGGAGAGCAGTTCTTC
J gene: TRBJ2-4; D gene: TRBD2; V gene: TRBV5-1; clone size: many; CDR3 protein: CASSLEGLVAVKNIQYF; CDR3 DNA: TGCGCCAGCAGCTTGGAGGGACTAGTGGCTGTCAAAAACATTCAGTACTTC
J gene: TRBJ2-2; D gene: .; V gene: TRBV12-3/TRBV12-4; clone size: many; CDR3 protein: CASSLAAWNTGELFF; CDR3 DNA: TGTGCCAGCAGTTTAGCGGCCTGGAACACCGGGGAGCTGTTTTTT
J gene: TRBJ2-7; D gene: TRBD1; V gene: TRBV30; clone size: .; CDR3 protein: CASTGRQGARYEQYF; CDR3 DNA: TGTGCCTCCACCGGGCGGCAGGGGGCGAGGTACGAGCAGTACTTC
J gene: TRBJ2-7; D gene: TRBD1; V gene: TRBV7-9; clone size: many; CDR3 protein: CASSRGTGDFYEQYF; CDR3 DNA: TGTGCCAGCAGCCGAGGGACAGGGGACTTCTACGAGCAGTACTTC
J gene: TRBJ2-5; D gene: TRBD1; V gene: TRBV29-1; clone size: many; CDR3 protein: CSVGGQGPETQYF; CDR3 DNA: TGCAGCGTGGGTGGACAGGGCCCAGAGACCCAGTACTTC
J gene: TRBJ2-1; D gene: .; V gene: TRBV5-6; clone size: many; CDR3 protein: CASSFRGAGYNEQFF; CDR3 DNA: TGTGCCAGCAGCTTCCGGGGGGCCGGCTACAATGAGCAGTTCTTC
J gene: TRBJ1-6; D gene: TRBD1; V gene: TRBV11-3; clone size: many; CDR3 protein: CASSLSPGQGPSTLHF; CDR3 DNA: TGTGCCAGCAGCTTAAGTCCGGGACAGGGACCTTCGACCCTCCACTTT
J gene: TRBJ1-1; D gene: TRBD1; V gene: TRBV20-1; clone size: many; CDR3 protein: CSARPIDRGRYAEAFF; CDR3 DNA: TGCAGTGCTAGACCGATTGACAGGGGGCGATATGCTGAAGCTTTCTTT
J gene: TRBJ1-2; D gene: .; V gene: TRBV11-2; clone size: many; CDR3 protein: CASSLDLNGGVSSGYTF; CDR3 DNA: TGTGCCAGCAGCTTAGATCTAAATGGAGGGGTTAGTAGTGGCTACACCTTC
J gene: TRBJ2-4; D gene: .; V gene: TRBV3-1; clone size: many; CDR3 protein: CASSQREVGGGTKNIQYF; CDR3 DNA: TGTGCCAGCAGCCAACGCGAAGTGGGAGGGGGAACCAAAAACATTCAGTACTTC
J gene: TRBJ2-7; D gene: .; V gene: TRBV5-1; clone size: many; CDR3 protein: CASSLDGPVTYEQYF; CDR3 DNA: TGCGCCAGCAGCTTGGATGGGCCGGTTACCTACGAGCAGTACTTC
J gene: TRBJ1-6; D gene: TRBD1; V gene: TRBV7-9; clone size: many; CDR3 protein: CASSPGQGFLLRFPLHF; CDR3 DNA: TGTGCCAGCAGCCCGGGACAGGGATTTCTATTACGATTCCCCCTCCACTTT
J gene: TRBJ2-1; D gene: TRBD2; V gene: TRBV14; clone size: many; CDR3 protein: CASSRSGGYGEQFF; CDR3 DNA: TGTGCCAGCAGCCGTAGCGGGGGATATGGTGAGCAGTTCTTC
J gene: TRBJ2-3; D gene: .; V gene: TRBV4-1; clone size: many; CDR3 protein: CASSPDGSRTDTQYF; CDR3 DNA: TGCGCCAGCAGCCCGGACGGATCCCGGACAGATACGCAGTATTTT
J gene: TRBJ2-1; D gene: TRBD1; V gene: TRBV29-1; clone size: many; CDR3 protein: CSGSDRGPYNEQFF; CDR3 DNA: TGCAGCGGGTCGGACAGGGGTCCCTACAATGAGCAGTTCTTC
J gene: TRBJ2-6; D gene: .; V gene: TRBV5-1; clone size: many; CDR3 protein: CASTSGDSGANVLTF; CDR3 DNA: TGCGCCAGCACCTCAGGTGACTCTGGGGCCAACGTCCTGACTTTC
J gene: TRBJ2-5; D gene: .; V gene: TRBV24-1; clone size: .; CDR3 protein: CATSDLTRQTQYF; CDR3 DNA: TGTGCCACCAGTGACCTAACACGGCAGACCCAGTACTTC
J gene: TRBJ2-3; D gene: .; V gene: TRBV29-1; clone size: .; CDR3 protein: CSVETKGLGTQYF; CDR3 DNA: TGCAGCGTTGAAACGAAGGGTCTAGGTACGCAGTATTTT
J gene: TRBJ2-1; D gene: TRBD2; V gene: TRBV7-3; clone size: many; CDR3 protein: CASSFGLAVYNEQFF; CDR3 DNA: TGTGCCAGCAGCTTTGGACTAGCGGTCTACAATGAGCAGTTCTTC
J gene: TRBJ1-2; D gene: .; V gene: TRBV15; clone size: many; CDR3 protein: CATSRDRGSAGRGYTF; CDR3 DNA: TGTGCCACCAGCAGAGATCGGGGCAGTGCAGGGAGGGGCTACACCTTC
J gene: TRBJ2-7; D gene: TRBD1; V gene: TRBV5-1; clone size: many; CDR3 protein: CASSLGTGAYEQYF; CDR3 DNA: TGCGCCAGCAGCTTAGGGACAGGAGCCTACGAGCAGTACTTC
J gene: TRBJ1-5; D gene: .; V gene: TRBV3-1; clone size: many; CDR3 protein: CASSQGGWGQPQHF; CDR3 DNA: TGTGCCAGCAGCCAGGGCGGGTGGGGTCAGCCCCAGCATTTT
J gene: TRBJ2-3; D gene: TRBD2; V gene: TRBV7-3; clone size: .; CDR3 protein: CASSMTSGGADTQYF; CDR3 DNA: TGTGCCAGCAGTATGACTAGCGGGGGAGCAGATACGCAGTATTTT
J gene: TRBJ2-1; D gene: .; V gene: TRBV5-1; clone size: many; CDR3 protein: CASSLELAPANEQFF; CDR3 DNA: TGCGCCAGCAGCTTGGAACTAGCTCCCGCCAATGAGCAGTTCTTC
J gene: TRBJ2-5; D gene: .; V gene: TRBV5-1; clone size: many; CDR3 protein: CASNPGLAAGETQYF; CDR3 DNA: TGCGCCAGCAATCCGGGACTGGCCGCGGGAGAGACCCAGTACTTC
J gene: TRBJ1-1; D gene: .; V gene: TRBV12-3/TRBV12-4; clone size: many; CDR3 protein: CASSLRRQSGLNTEAFF; CDR3 DNA: TGTGCCAGCAGTTTGCGCCGGCAGTCGGGGCTGAACACTGAAGCTTTCTTT
J gene: TRBJ2-1; D gene: TRBD2; V gene: TRBV18; clone size: many; CDR3 protein: CASSTSGTSGVNEQFF; CDR3 DNA: TGTGCCAGCTCAACGTCCGGGACTAGCGGGGTTAATGAGCAGTTCTTC
J gene: TRBJ1-2; D gene: .; V gene: TRBV25-1; clone size: .; CDR3 protein: CASSEDSLRGGYTF; CDR3 DNA: TGTGCCAGCAGTGAGGACAGTCTCAGGGGTGGCTACACCTTC
J gene: TRBJ1-1; D gene: .; V gene: TRBV3-1; clone size: .; CDR3 protein: CASSFSGGNTEAFF; CDR3 DNA: TGTGCCAGCAGCTTCTCCGGGGGAAACACTGAAGCTTTCTTT
J gene: TRBJ2-2; D gene: .; V gene: TRBV5-1; clone size: few; CDR3 protein: CASSFESTGELFF; CDR3 DNA: TGCGCCAGCAGCTTTGAGAGTACCGGGGAGCTGTTTTTT
J gene: TRBJ1-1; D gene: .; V gene: TRBV24-1; clone size: .; CDR3 protein: CATSDSTGITEAFF; CDR3 DNA: TGTGCCACCAGTGATTCGACAGGAATCACTGAAGCTTTCTTT
J gene: TRBJ1-1; D gene: .; V gene: TRBV5-6; clone size: many; CDR3 protein: CASSLRGGILNTEAFF; CDR3 DNA: TGTGCCAGCAGTCTCCGGGGGGGGATACTGAACACTGAAGCTTTCTTT
J gene: TRBJ2-7; D gene: .; V gene: TRBV12-3/TRBV12-4; clone size: many; CDR3 protein: CASSLLQGYEQYF; CDR3 DNA: TGTGCCAGCAGTTTACTACAGGGCTACGAGCAGTACTTC
J gene: TRBJ2-7; D gene: .; V gene: TRBV4-2; clone size: many; CDR3 protein: CASSQAWGGSYEQYF; CDR3 DNA: TGTGCCAGCAGCCAAGCGTGGGGTGGTTCCTACGAGCAGTACTTC
J gene: TRBJ2-7; D gene: .; V gene: TRBV14; clone size: many; CDR3 protein: CASSGQIAELYEQYF; CDR3 DNA: TGTGCCAGCAGCGGACAAATAGCGGAGCTCTACGAGCAGTACTTC
J gene: TRBJ1-1; D gene: .; V gene: TRBV3-1; clone size: many; CDR3 protein: CASSQKGLAEAFF; CDR3 DNA: TGTGCCAGCAGCCAAAAAGGACTAGCTGAAGCTTTCTTT
J gene: TRBJ1-3; D gene: .; V gene: TRBV28; clone size: .; CDR3 protein: CASSLGGGGNTIYF; CDR3 DNA: TGTGCCAGCAGTTTAGGGGGAGGTGGAAACACCATATATTTT
J gene: TRBJ2-4; D gene: .; V gene: TRBV29-1; clone size: many; CDR3 protein: CSASDSLAKNIQYF; CDR3 DNA: TGCAGCGCTAGTGACAGTCTAGCCAAAAACATTCAGTACTTC
J gene: TRBJ2-1; D gene: .; V gene: TRBV5-1; clone size: many; CDR3 protein: CASSADGSSYNEQFF; CDR3 DNA: TGCGCCAGCAGCGCGGACGGGAGCTCCTACAATGAGCAGTTCTTC
J gene: TRBJ1-1; D gene: TRBD1; V gene: TRBV28; clone size: many; CDR3 protein: CASSSPGGVAAFF; CDR3 DNA: TGTGCCAGCAGTTCCCCAGGGGGGGTAGCGGCTTTCTTT
J gene: TRBJ1-1; D gene: TRBD1; V gene: TRBV4-1; clone size: many; CDR3 protein: CASSQATGGTEAFF; CDR3 DNA: TGCGCCAGCAGCCAAGCCACAGGGGGCACTGAAGCTTTCTTT
J gene: TRBJ2-4; D gene: TRBD1; V gene: TRBV7-9; clone size: many; CDR3 protein: CASSPDREYIQYF; CDR3 DNA: TGTGCCAGCAGCCCCGACAGGGAGTACATTCAGTACTTC
J gene: TRBJ2-6; D gene: .; V gene: TRBV28; clone size: .; CDR3 protein: CASSHRTAGYSGANVLTF; CDR3 DNA: TGTGCCAGTAGTCATAGGACCGCAGGGTATTCAGGGGCCAACGTCCTGACTTTC
J gene: TRBJ2-2; D gene: .; V gene: TRBV12-3/TRBV12-4; clone size: many; CDR3 protein: CASSLDYIQGPSWDTGELFF; CDR3 DNA: TGTGCCAGCAGTTTAGATTATATACAGGGACCTTCGTGGGACACCGGGGAGCTGTTTTTT
J gene: TRBJ2-1; D gene: TRBD1; V gene: TRBV2; clone size: many; CDR3 protein: CASSGTGGTYNEQFF; CDR3 DNA: TGTGCCAGCAGCGGGACAGGGGGTACCTACAATGAGCAGTTCTTC
J gene: TRBJ2-3; D gene: TRBD2; V gene: TRBV20-1; clone size: many; CDR3 protein: CSARGLAGVTDTQYF; CDR3 DNA: TGCAGTGCTAGGGGGCTAGCGGGAGTTACAGATACGCAGTATTTT